These 24 T cell receptor beta chains share one sample of origin, sequenced in a study of T-cell reconstitution after alpha-beta-depleted transplantation in children. TCRbeta library preparation incorporated unique molecular identifiers. TCRdb passed the PCR reads through MiXCR, listing each CDR3 protein once. In the table there are around 580,000 distinct CDR3 sequences, 25% to 30% of which are singletons. This specimen was PBMCs, taken before TCRalphabeta/CD19-depleted stem cell transplant. These receptors were collected from a boy less than two years old with Wiskott-Aldrich syndrome, due to receive a stem cell transplant.

This clonotype was detected only a few times. The chain uses TRBV24-1 and TRBJ2-1; 7 nucleotides line up with TRBD2. The CDR3 sequence is 14 residues long. Germline V gene lookup returns CDR1 KGHDR and CDR2 SFDVKD. V trimming: 9 bases; J trimming: 4 bases; junction bases outside the gene matches: 8. CDR3 bases: TGTGCCACCTCGGGGGGAGCAGGGTACAATGAGCAGTTCTTC. Translating it yields CATSGGAGYNEQFF.

The chain joins TRBV10-3 to TRBJ2-5; 8 bases are a match to TRBD2. CDR3 length: 15 amino acids. CDR1 is ENHRY, CDR2 SYGVKD, per germline. J gave up 2 bases and V 8 bases, and 10 bases lay outside the gene matches. Here the CDR3 reads CAIAGIAGTQETQYF. The CDR3 nucleotides are TGTGCCATCGCGGGAATAGCGGGAACTCAAGAGACCCAGTACTTC.

This clonotype came up a few times. The chain has TRBV2 and TRBJ2-1, with 13 bases lining up with TRBD2. V trimming: 7 bases; J trimming: 9 bases; junction bases outside the gene matches: 15. Germline lookup yields CDR1 SNHLY and CDR2 FYNNEI. The length of the CDR3 is 17 residues. The chain's CDR3 is CASMGQGGLAGEGEQFF. CDR3 DNA sequence: TGTGCCAGCATGGGACAGGGTGGACTAGCGGGAGAAGGTGAGCAGTTCTTC.

The chain employs TRBV5-1 and TRBJ1-1; no reliable D call. V gave up 1 base and J gave up 0 bases, with 16 bases separating them. Germline V lookup: CDR1 SGHRS, CDR2 YFSETQ. CDR3 length: 17 amino acids. CDR3 sequence reads: CASSLRSWPTLNTEAFF. Here the CDR3 DNA reads TGCGCCAGCAGCTTGCGGTCTTGGCCAACCTTGAACACTGAAGCTTTCTTT.

This sequence joins TRBV25-1 and TRBJ2-1; D remains unclear. The CDR3 has 12 amino acids. The V end was cut by 5 bases, the J end by 7 bases, with 9 bases between. Germline V gene sequence: CDR1 MGHDK, CDR2 SYGVNS. The CDR3 here is CASSPSVNEQFF. For the CDR3, the DNA is TGTGCCAGCAGTCCGTCAGTGAATGAGCAGTTCTTC.

The chain employs TRBV7-2 and TRBJ1-1; D is undetermined. In germline, CDR1 is SGHTA, CDR2 FQGNSA. Trimming pared 6 bases from V and 4 bases from J, leaving 18 bases between. This CDR3 contains 15 residues. This CDR3 reads CASRLEGRWATEAFF. The CDR3 DNA reads TGTGCCAGCAGACTTGAGGGCAGGTGGGCCACTGAAGCTTTCTTT.

The rearrangement uses TRBV4-2 and TRBJ1-1; unclear D gene. Germline CDR1 and CDR2: LGHNA and YNFKEQ. Between the trimmed V and J ends, which lost 0 bases and 0 bases, there was a span of 5 bases. The CDR3 is made up of 14 amino acids. The CDR3 region has the DNA TGTGCCAGCAGCCAAGACAGCATGAACACTGAAGCTTTCTTT. It encodes CASSQDSMNTEAFF.

This clonotype was seen only a few times. V is TRBV4-1 and J is TRBJ2-1; 8 bases line up with TRBD2. Germline V lookup: CDR1 MGHRA, CDR2 YSYEKL. The CDR3 is 16 amino acids. V was pared by 1 base and J by 4 bases, with 6 bases of the junction left unmatched. The CDR3: CASSQVLAGKYNEQFF. CDR3 nucleotides: TGCGCCAGCAGCCAAGTTCTAGCGGGTAAATACAATGAGCAGTTCTTC.

This clonotype was counted once. V usage is TRBV20-1 and J usage is TRBJ2-5; the D call may be TRBD1 or TRBD2 (5 bases each). The V and J ends lost 0 bases and 4 bases respectively, with 9 bases between them. The germline gives CDR1 DFQATT, CDR2 SNEGSKA (reference sequence). The CDR3 runs to 13 residues. CDR3 sequence: CSARDLGGETQYF. The CDR3 nucleotides read TGCAGTGCTAGAGATCTTGGGGGAGAGACCCAGTACTTC.

The chain carries TRBV28 and TRBJ2-1, with 7 nucleotides matching TRBD1. Trimming removed 6 bases from V and 8 bases from J; junction bases left unmatched: 7. The CDR3 sequence is 13 residues long. Germline CDR1 reads MDHEN; CDR2 reads SYDVKM. The CDR3 DNA follows: TGTGCCAGCAGACAGGGGCTTCCCCATGAGCAGTTCTTC. It specifies CASRQGLPHEQFF.

Written as DNA, the CDR3 is TGTGCCAGCAGTTCTCCGGGACTAGCTGTTGGTGAGCAGTTCTTC. This codes for CASSSPGLAVGEQFF. This chain uses TRBV28 with TRBJ2-1; TRBD2 aligns across 9 bases. Germline assignment: CDR1 MDHEN and CDR2 SYDVKM. This CDR3 spans 15 amino acids. Trimming removed 4 bases from V and 9 bases from J; junction bases left unmatched: 10.

The V and J genes are TRBV5-5 and TRBJ2-5; TRBD1 aligns across 10 bases. CDR3 size: 16 residues. V lost 4 bases, J lost 2 bases, and 8 bases stayed unmatched. Germline V gene lookup returns CDR1 SGHKS and CDR2 YYEKEE (reference sequence). The CDR3 bases are TGTGCCAGCAGCGTGTCCGGGACAGGGGTACAAGAGACCCAGTACTTC. Translated, it gives CASSVSGTGVQETQYF. Variable domain in full (rest from reference TRBV5-5 and TRBJ2-5): DAGVTQSPTHLIKTRGQQVTLRCSPISGHKSVSWYQQVLGQGPQFIFQYYEKEERGRGNFPDRFSARQFPNYSSELNVNALLLGDSALYLCASSVSGTGVQETQYFGPGTRLLVL.

This clonotype was seen more than once but under ten times. The chain carries TRBV4-2 and TRBJ2-7, with TRBD1 matching over 8 bases. Germline V gives CDR1 LGHNA, CDR2 YNFKEQ. Losses at the gene ends were 6 bases for V and 0 bases for J; bases not matched to a gene: 7. The CDR3 is made up of 15 amino acids. CDR3 DNA sequence: TGTGCCAGCAGTTCCGAACAGGGGGGCTCCTACGAGCAGTACTTC. Translation: CASSSEQGGSYEQYF.

This clonotype was counted only a few times. The chain combines TRBV20-1 with TRBJ2-3; 11 nucleotides match TRBD2. The CDR3 extends over 15 amino acids. Germline lookup yields CDR1 DFQATT and CDR2 SNEGSKA (reference sequence). V dropped 0 bases and J dropped 2; count of bases not matched to a gene: 1. The CDR3 sequence: CSARDSGRATDTQYF. The CDR3 nucleotides read TGCAGTGCTAGAGATAGCGGGAGGGCCACAGATACGCAGTATTTT.

In DNA, the CDR3 is TGCAGCGTTGGACCCCTTAATGGCTACACCTTC. This sequence encodes CSVGPLNGYTF. This sequence joins TRBV29-1 and TRBJ1-2; D is unclear. The germline V gene encodes CDR1 SQVTM and CDR2 ANQGSEA. The CDR3 has 11 amino acids. The V end was cut by 4 bases, the J end by 6 bases, with 9 bases between.

The rearrangement joins TRBV30 to TRBJ2-1; D call uncertain. The germline V gene encodes CDR1 GTSNPN and CDR2 SVGIG (reference sequence). The CDR3 sequence is 14 residues long. The V end lost 2 bases, the J end lost 12 bases, and 20 bases lay between the germline ends. CDR3 bases: TGTGCCTGGAGTACTCCAATTAGAGCTCAAGGGCAGTTCTTC. This codes for CAWSTPIRAQGQFF.

The V and J genes are TRBV20-1 and TRBJ2-3; D may correspond to TRBD1 or TRBD2 (5 bases each). The CDR3 sequence is 14 residues long. Trimming shortened V by 2 bases and J by 2 bases, and 11 bases separated the two germline ends. Germline V lookup: CDR1 DFQATT, CDR2 SNEGSKA (reference sequence). This CDR3 is CSARLGTSTDTQYF. CDR3 bases: TGCAGTGCTAGATTAGGGACCTCCACAGATACGCAGTATTTT.

This clonotype was seen only a few times. V usage is TRBV7-8 and J usage is TRBJ1-2; 9 bases line up with TRBD1. Germline V lookup: CDR1 SGHVS, CDR2 FQNEAQ. V lost 6 bases to trimming and J lost 0 bases; unmatched junction nucleotides: 20. The CDR3 loop spans 20 amino acids. The CDR3 protein is CASRNLGQGSLELSNYGYTF. DNA for the CDR3: TGTGCCAGCAGAAACCTGGGACAGGGTAGCCTTGAACTATCTAACTATGGCTACACCTTC.

This clonotype was detected a few times. This CDR3 is CASSLWVGTGTDTQYF. The CDR3 coding sequence is TGTGCCAGCAGCTTGTGGGTCGGGACAGGAACTGATACGCAGTATTTT. This chain joins TRBV5-6 and TRBJ2-3, with 8 bases lining up with TRBD1. The CDR3 runs to 16 residues. V lost 1 base and J lost 6; bases outside the gene matches: 10. Germline V gene sequence: CDR1 SGHDT, CDR2 YYEEEE.

The chain carries TRBV4-2 and TRBJ1-2; 7 bases map to TRBD1. Germline CDR1 reads LGHNA; CDR2 reads YNFKEQ. The junction had 2 bases not matched to a gene; V was cut back by 2 bases and J by 2 bases. The CDR3 has 14 residues. The chain's CDR3 is CASSQNRGNYGYTF. Written as DNA, the CDR3 is TGTGCCAGCAGCCAAAACAGGGGAAACTATGGCTACACCTTC.

The CDR3 DNA reads as TGTGCCAGCAGCCAAGTTCGCGAGCAGTACTTC. Residues: CASSQVREQYF. The chain joins TRBV3-1 to TRBJ2-7; D unresolved. Germline V gene sequence: CDR1 LGHDT, CDR2 YNNKEL (reference sequence). The CDR3 loop spans 11 amino acids. Deletions cut 1 base from V and 6 bases from J, with 4 bases between.

This clonotype was seen only a few times. The chain couples TRBV28 to TRBJ2-2; D is uncertain. CDR1 MDHEN and CDR2 SYDVKM come from the germline V gene. The V gene lost 5 bases and the J gene lost 6 bases, with 10 bases spanning the gap. The CDR3 length is 13 residues. CDR3 residues: CASSEELAGELFF. In nucleotides, the CDR3 is TGTGCCAGCAGTGAGGAGCTGGCCGGGGAGCTGTTTTTT.

This chain uses TRBV5-4 with TRBJ2-3; the match to TRBD2 covers 13 bases. The CDR3 has 17 amino acids. Germline CDR1 reads SGHNT; CDR2 reads YYREEE (reference sequence). V lost 3 bases, J lost 1 base, and 5 bases stayed unmatched. CDR3 sequence: CASSSPTSGRGTDTQYF. CDR3 bases: TGTGCCAGCAGCTCCCCAACTAGCGGGAGGGGCACAGATACGCAGTATTTT.

This clonotype was seen a handful of times. The CDR3 here is CASSPGTPPYEQYF. The CDR3, as DNA: TGTGCCAGCAGCCCCGGGACTCCTCCCTACGAGCAGTACTTC. The chain links TRBV6-5 to TRBJ2-7; D is perhaps TRBD2 (6 bases). The germline gives CDR1 MNHEY, CDR2 SVGAGI. This CDR3 contains 14 residues. V dropped 6 bases and J dropped 2 bases, with 14 bases sitting between them.